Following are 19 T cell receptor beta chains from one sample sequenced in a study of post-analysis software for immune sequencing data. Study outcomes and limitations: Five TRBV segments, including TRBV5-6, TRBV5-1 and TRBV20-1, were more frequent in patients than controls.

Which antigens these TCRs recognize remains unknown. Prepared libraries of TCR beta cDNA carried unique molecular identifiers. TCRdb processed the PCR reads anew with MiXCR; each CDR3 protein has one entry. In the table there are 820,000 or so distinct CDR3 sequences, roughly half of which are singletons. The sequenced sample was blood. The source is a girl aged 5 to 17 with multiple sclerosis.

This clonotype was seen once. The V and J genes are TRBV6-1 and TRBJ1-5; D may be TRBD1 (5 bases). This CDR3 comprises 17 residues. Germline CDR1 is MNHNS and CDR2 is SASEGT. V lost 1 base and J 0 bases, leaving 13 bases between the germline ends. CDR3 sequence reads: CASSEGRGAASNQPQHF. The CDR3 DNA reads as TGTGCCAGCAGTGAAGGGAGAGGGGCAGCTAGCAATCAGCCCCAGCATTTT.

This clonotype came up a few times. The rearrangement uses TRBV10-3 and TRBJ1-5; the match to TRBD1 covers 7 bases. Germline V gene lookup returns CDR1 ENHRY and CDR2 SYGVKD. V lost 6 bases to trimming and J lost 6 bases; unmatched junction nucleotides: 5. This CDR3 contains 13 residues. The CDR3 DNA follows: TGTGCCATCAGCGACAGGGTCCGTCAGCCCCAGCATTTT. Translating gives CAISDRVRQPQHF.

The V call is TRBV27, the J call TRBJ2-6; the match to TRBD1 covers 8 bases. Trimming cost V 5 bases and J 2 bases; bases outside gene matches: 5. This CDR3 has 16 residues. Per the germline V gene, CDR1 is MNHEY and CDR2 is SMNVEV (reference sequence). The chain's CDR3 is CASSPAQGAGANVLTF. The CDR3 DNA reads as TGTGCCAGCAGTCCAGCACAGGGGGCTGGGGCCAACGTCCTGACTTTC.

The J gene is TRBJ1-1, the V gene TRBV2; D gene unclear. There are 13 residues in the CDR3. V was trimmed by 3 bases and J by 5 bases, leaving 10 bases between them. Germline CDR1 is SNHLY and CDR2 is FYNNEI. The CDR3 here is CASSELGFTEAFF. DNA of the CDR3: TGTGCCAGCAGTGAGCTGGGTTTTACTGAAGCTTTCTTT. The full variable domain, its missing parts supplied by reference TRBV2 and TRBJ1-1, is EPEVTQTPSHQVTQMGQEVILRCVPISNHLYFYWYRQILGQKVEFLVSFYNNEISEKSEIFDDQFSVERPDGSNFTLKIRSTKLEDSAMYFCASSELGFTEAFFGQGTRLTVV.

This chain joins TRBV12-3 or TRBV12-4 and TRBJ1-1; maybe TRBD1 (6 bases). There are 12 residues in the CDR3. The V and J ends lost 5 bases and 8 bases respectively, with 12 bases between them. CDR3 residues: CASSPGQTEAFF. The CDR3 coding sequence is TGTGCCAGCAGTCCGGGACAAACCGAAGCTTTCTTT.

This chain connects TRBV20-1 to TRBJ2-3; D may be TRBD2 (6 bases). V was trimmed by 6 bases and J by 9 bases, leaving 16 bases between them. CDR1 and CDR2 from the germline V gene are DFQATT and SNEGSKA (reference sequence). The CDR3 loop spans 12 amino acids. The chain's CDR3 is CSATWDFTTQYF. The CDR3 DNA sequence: TGCAGTGCCACCTGGGACTTTACCACGCAGTATTTT.

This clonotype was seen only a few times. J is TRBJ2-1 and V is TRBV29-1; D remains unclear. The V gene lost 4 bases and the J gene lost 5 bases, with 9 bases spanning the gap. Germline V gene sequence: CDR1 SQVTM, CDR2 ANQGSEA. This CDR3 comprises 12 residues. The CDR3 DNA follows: TGCAGCGTTGGGCCAGTAAACAATGAGCAGTTCTTC. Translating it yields CSVGPVNNEQFF.

The CDR3: CSASWRGNEQFF. In DNA, the CDR3 is TGCAGTGCTAGTTGGCGGGGGAATGAGCAGTTCTTC. J is TRBJ2-1 and V is TRBV20-1, with 7 bases lining up with TRBD2. The V and J ends lost 3 bases and 7 bases, in that order; junction bases with no gene match: 3. Germline loops: CDR1 DFQATT, CDR2 SNEGSKA (reference sequence). The CDR3 has 12 amino acids.

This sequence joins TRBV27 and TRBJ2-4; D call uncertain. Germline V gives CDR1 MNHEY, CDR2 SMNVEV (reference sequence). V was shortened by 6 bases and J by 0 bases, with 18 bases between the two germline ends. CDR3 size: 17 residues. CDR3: CASSSLGAPLAKNIQYF. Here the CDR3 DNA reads TGTGCCAGCAGCTCCCTTGGTGCGCCGCTAGCCAAAAACATTCAGTACTTC.

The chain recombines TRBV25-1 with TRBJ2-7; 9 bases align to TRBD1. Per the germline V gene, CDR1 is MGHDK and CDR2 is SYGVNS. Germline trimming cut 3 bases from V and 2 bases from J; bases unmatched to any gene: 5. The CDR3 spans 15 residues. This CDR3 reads CASSEPGQGTYEQYF. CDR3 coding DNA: TGTGCCAGCAGTGAGCCGGGACAGGGAACCTACGAGCAGTACTTC.

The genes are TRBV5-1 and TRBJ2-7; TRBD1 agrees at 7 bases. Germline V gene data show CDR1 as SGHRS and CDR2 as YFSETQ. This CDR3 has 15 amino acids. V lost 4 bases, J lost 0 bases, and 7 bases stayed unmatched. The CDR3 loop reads CASSLSGTDSYEQYF. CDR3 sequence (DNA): TGCGCCAGCAGCCTCTCCGGGACAGACTCCTACGAGCAGTACTTC.

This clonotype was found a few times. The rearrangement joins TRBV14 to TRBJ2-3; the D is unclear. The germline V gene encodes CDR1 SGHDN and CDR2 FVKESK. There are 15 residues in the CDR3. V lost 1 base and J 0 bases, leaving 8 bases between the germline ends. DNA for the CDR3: TGTGCCAGCAGCCAAGTCTCTGTTAGCACAGATACGCAGTATTTT. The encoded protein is CASSQVSVSTDTQYF.

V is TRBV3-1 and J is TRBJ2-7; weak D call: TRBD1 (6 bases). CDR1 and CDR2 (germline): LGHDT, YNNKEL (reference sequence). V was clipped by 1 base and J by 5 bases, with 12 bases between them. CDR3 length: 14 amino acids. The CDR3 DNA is TGTGCCAGCAGCCAAGTCGGACAGATGCACGAGCAGTACTTC. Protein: CASSQVGQMHEQYF.

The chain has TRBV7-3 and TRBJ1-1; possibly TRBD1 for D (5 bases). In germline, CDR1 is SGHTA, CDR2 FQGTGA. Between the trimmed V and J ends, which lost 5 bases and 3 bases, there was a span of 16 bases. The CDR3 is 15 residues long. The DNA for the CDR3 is TGTGCCAGCAGCCTGTCGTCCGGGGCCTACACTGAAGCTTTCTTT. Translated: CASSLSSGAYTEAFF.

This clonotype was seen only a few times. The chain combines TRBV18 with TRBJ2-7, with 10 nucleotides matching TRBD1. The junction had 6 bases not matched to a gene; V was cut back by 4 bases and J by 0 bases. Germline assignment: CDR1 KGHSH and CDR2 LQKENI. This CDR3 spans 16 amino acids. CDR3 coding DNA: TGTGCCAGCTCACTGGGTCGGACAGGGGGCTCCTACGAGCAGTACTTC. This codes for CASSLGRTGGSYEQYF.

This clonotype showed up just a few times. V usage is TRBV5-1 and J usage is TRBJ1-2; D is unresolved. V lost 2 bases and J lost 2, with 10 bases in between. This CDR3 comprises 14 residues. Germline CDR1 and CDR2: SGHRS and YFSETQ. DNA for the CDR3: TGCGCCAGCAGCTTAGGGCCCACCAACTATGGCTACACCTTC. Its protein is CASSLGPTNYGYTF.

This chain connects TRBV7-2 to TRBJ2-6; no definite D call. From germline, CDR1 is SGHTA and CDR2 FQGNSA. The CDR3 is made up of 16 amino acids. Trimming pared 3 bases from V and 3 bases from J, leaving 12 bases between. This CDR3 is CASSLRIGDGANVLTF. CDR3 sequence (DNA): TGTGCCAGCAGCTTGCGAATCGGTGATGGGGCCAACGTCCTGACTTTC.

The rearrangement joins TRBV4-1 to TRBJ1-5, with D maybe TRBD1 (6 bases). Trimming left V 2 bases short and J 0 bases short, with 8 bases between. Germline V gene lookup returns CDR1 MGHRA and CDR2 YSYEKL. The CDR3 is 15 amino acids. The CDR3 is CASSQRGDSNQPQHF. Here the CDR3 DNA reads TGCGCCAGCAGCCAAAGGGGGGATAGCAATCAGCCCCAGCATTTT.

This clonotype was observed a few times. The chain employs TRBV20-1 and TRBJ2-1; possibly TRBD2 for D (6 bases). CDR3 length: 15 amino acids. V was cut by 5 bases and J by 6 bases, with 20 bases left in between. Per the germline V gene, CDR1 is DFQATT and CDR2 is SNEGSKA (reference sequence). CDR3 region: CSASRLVVRGNEQFF. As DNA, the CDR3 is TGCAGTGCTTCTCGACTAGTGGTAAGGGGCAATGAGCAGTTCTTC.